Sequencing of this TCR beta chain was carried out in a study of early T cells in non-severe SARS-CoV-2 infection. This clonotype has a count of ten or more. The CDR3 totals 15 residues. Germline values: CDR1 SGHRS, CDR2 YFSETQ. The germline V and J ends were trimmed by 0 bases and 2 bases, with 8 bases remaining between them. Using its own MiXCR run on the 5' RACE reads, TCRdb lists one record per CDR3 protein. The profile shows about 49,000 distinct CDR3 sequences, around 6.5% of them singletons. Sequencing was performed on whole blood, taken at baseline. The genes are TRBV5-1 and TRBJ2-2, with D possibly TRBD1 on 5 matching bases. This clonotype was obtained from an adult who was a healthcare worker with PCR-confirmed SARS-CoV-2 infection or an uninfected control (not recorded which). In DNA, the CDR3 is TGCGCCAGCAGCTTGGAGGGGCGTAACACCGGGGAGCTGTTTTTT. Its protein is CASSLEGRNTGELFF.